This T cell receptor beta chain was sequenced during a study of human T cells and chemical hapten exposure. About the study: How much TCR each sample yielded varied, mostly because pooled library volumes differed slightly.

The CDR3 has 14 residues. Losses at the gene ends were 5 bases for V and 6 bases for J; bases not matched to a gene: 5. Library construction involved attaching unique molecular identifiers to individual cDNA molecules, which allowed quantitative, reproducible TCR counting. TCRdb itself ran the RACE reads through MiXCR, one entry per CDR3 protein. The sample records 65,000 or so distinct CDR3 sequences, approximately 6.1% being singletons. The sample's time point: healthy volunteer bleed at 6 weeks. The total RNA was obtained from whole blood that was not fractionated. Points on this clonotype: The target antigen is unknown.

General study points: High-frequency TCRs, those above 1 in 1000, stayed the same after DPC sensitization.

Sequenced: whole blood. This chain connects TRBV12-3 or TRBV12-4 to TRBJ2-3; 10 bases match TRBD2. This TCR was recovered from a female donor in good health. Some clones in this sample may be carry-over from other donors' samples. The CDR3 region has the DNA TGTGCCAGCAGTACTAGCGGGAAGATGGATACGCAGTATTTT. Protein sequence: CASSTSGKMDTQYF.